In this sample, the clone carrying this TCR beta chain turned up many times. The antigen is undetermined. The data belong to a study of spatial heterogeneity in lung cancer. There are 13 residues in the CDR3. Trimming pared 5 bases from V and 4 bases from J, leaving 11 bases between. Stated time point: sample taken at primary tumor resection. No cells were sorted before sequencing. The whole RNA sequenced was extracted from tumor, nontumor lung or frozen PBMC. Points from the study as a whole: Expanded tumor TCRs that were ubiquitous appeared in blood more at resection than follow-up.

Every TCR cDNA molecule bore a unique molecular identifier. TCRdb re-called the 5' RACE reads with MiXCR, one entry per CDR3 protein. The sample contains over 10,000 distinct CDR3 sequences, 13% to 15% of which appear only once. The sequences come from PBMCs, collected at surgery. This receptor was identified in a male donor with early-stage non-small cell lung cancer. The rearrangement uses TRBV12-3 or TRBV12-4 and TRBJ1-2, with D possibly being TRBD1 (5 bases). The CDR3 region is CASSEGRSYGYTF. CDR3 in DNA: TGTGCCAGCAGTGAGGGACGGTCCTATGGCTACACCTTC.